These T cell receptor beta chains were read from a single sample in a study of T cell changes during pregnancy in multiple sclerosis. Profiling relied on immunoSEQ multiplex PCR, and the TCRdb table lists in-frame clones only, not all of them. The table includes around 64,000 clones, approximately 91% detected once. Sequencing used CD4+ T cells from peripheral blood mononuclear cells, obtained after pregnancy. These receptors all stem from a female donor with multiple sclerosis, enrolled in a pregnancy study. Both conserved end residues are part of each CDR3. The D gene is left open where the match is weak. Only part of the rows carry a size: once, few, many, or a class if the clone is expanded.

TRBD1	-	TRBJ1-1	TRBV28	CASRDRSSTEAFF	TGTGCCAGCAGGGACAGGTCGAGCACTGAAGCTTTCTTT
TRBD1	-	TRBJ2-7	TRBV27	CASSLGTGALRIEQYF	TGTGCCAGCAGTTTAGGGACAGGGGCCCTACGTATCGAGCAGTACTTC
TRBD2	-	TRBJ2-1	TRBV5-4	CASSLGSGSYNEQFF	TGTGCCAGCAGCTTGGGCAGCGGGAGCTACAATGAGCAGTTCTTC
TRBD1	few	TRBJ1-1	TRBV11-3	CASSRSGGEGAEAFF	TGTGCCAGCAGCAGATCAGGGGGCGAGGGAGCTGAAGCTTTCTTT
TRBD1	-	TRBJ1-1	TRBV5-1	CASSLGGGVTEAFF	TGCGCCAGCAGCTTAGGGGGCGGCGTAACTGAAGCTTTCTTT
-	few	TRBJ1-1	TRBV5-1	CASSSRVVGTEAFF	TGCGCCAGCAGCTCCAGGGTGGTGGGGACTGAAGCTTTCTTT
TRBD1	once	TRBJ2-4	TRBV6-1	CASSDTGGAGIQYF	TGTGCCAGCAGTGACACAGGGGGCGCTGGCATTCAGTACTTC
TRBD1	-	TRBJ1-2	TRBV5-4	CASSSGRTGDRGQGYTF	TGTGCCAGCAGCTCCGGCCGGACAGGAGACAGGGGGCAAGGCTACACCTTC
-	-	TRBJ2-5	TRBV6-5	CASRPEGGAYETQYF	TGTGCCAGCAGGCCGGAGGGCGGAGCCTACGAGACCCAGTACTTC
-	-	TRBJ2-3	TRBV10-3	CAISESPAGVSTDTQYF	TGTGCCATCAGTGAGTCCCCAGCCGGAGTTAGCACAGATACGCAGTATTTT
TRBD1	-	TRBJ2-1	TRBV19	CASSIDRTGSNEQFF	TGTGCCAGTAGTATAGATAGGACAGGGTCCAATGAGCAGTTCTTC
-	once	TRBJ1-1	TRBV6-1	CASSDWQNLEAFF	TGTGCCAGCAGTGATTGGCAGAACCTTGAAGCTTTCTTT
-	once	TRBJ1-2	TRBV18	CASSPNQGNGYTF	TGTGCCAGCTCACCTAACCAGGGGAATGGCTACACCTTC
-	-	TRBJ1-4	TRBV5-1	CASSLAGGEGGKLFF	TGCGCCAGCAGCTTGGCCGGCGGGGAGGGTGGAAAACTGTTTTTT
-	-	TRBJ1-5	TRBV18	CASSRERAENQPQHF	TGTGCCAGCTCCCGGGAGAGGGCCGAGAATCAGCCCCAGCATTTT
TRBD1	-	TRBJ2-3	TRBV5-1	CASSRTGADTQYF	TGCGCCAGCAGCCGGACAGGAGCAGATACGCAGTATTTT
-	-	TRBJ1-4	TRBV27	CASSFQRTNEKLFF	TGTGCCAGCAGTTTCCAACGGACTAATGAAAAACTGTTTTTT
TRBD1	few	TRBJ2-1	TRBV7-9	CASSLSGGDQEQFF	TGTGCCAGCAGCTTATCAGGGGGAGATCAAGAGCAGTTCTTC
TRBD2	-	TRBJ2-3	TRBV7-8	CASSVGLAGGRSTDTQYF	TGTGCCAGCAGCGTCGGACTAGCGGGGGGGCGGAGCACAGATACGCAGTATTTT
-	few	TRBJ1-1	TRBV28	CASSPPQYTEAFF	TGTGCCAGCAGTCCGCCACAGTACACTGAAGCTTTCTTT
-	-	TRBJ1-1	TRBV6-5	CASSPSQGNTEAFF	TGTGCCAGCAGTCCTTCACAGGGTAACACTGAAGCTTTCTTT
-	-	TRBJ2-7	TRBV30	CAWSVGRGQYF	TGTGCCTGGAGTGTGGGGCGGGGGCAGTACTTC
TRBD2	-	TRBJ2-3	TRBV7-2	CASSFGLAGRLDTQYF	TGTGCCAGCAGCTTCGGACTAGCGGGAAGATTAGATACGCAGTATTTT
TRBD1	-	TRBJ1-5	TRBV19	CASSARTGDNQPQHF	TGTGCCAGTAGTGCCCGGACAGGGGACAATCAGCCCCAGCATTTT
TRBD1	-	TRBJ2-3	TRBV19	CASTRGTGFADTQYF	TGTGCCAGTACGCGCGGGACAGGGTTCGCAGATACGCAGTATTTT
-	-	TRBJ2-5	TRBV5-6	CASSLSGMQETQYF	TGTGCCAGCAGCCTCTCCGGGATGCAAGAGACCCAGTACTTC
TRBD2	-	TRBJ2-7	TRBV5-8	CASLLAGALWEQYF	TGTGCCAGTCTCCTAGCGGGGGCTCTCTGGGAGCAGTACTTC
TRBD1	-	TRBJ1-5	TRBV18	CASSPSTGNNQPQHF	TGTGCCAGCTCACCATCGACAGGGAACAATCAGCCCCAGCATTTT
TRBD1	-	TRBJ1-2	TRBV6-1	CASSGFPDRGSGYTF	TGTGCCAGCAGTGGGTTCCCGGACAGGGGTAGTGGCTACACCTTC
-	-	TRBJ2-7	TRBV9	CASSVGPSHEQYF	TGTGCCAGCAGCGTAGGTCCGTCCCACGAGCAGTACTTC
-	-	TRBJ2-5	TRBV2	CASSARGFGTQYF	TGTGCCAGCAGTGCACGGGGGTTTGGGACCCAGTACTTC
-	-	TRBJ2-7	TRBV9	CASSAGGFSYEQYF	TGTGCCAGCAGCGCCGGCGGCTTCTCCTACGAGCAGTACTTC
TRBD1	-	TRBJ2-7	TRBV5-1	CASGRDRGFDEQYF	TGCGCCAGCGGCCGGGACAGGGGGTTTGACGAGCAGTACTTC
TRBD2	-	TRBJ2-5	TRBV7-2	CASSRGSGGETQYF	TGTGCCAGCTCCCGTGGTAGCGGGGGGGAGACCCAGTACTTC
-	-	TRBJ2-2	TRBV5-1	CASSSNNQGAINTGELFF	TGCGCCAGCAGCTCTAACAACCAGGGTGCCATCAACACCGGGGAGCTGTTTTTT
-	-	TRBJ1-1	TRBV19	CASSTYVNTEAFF	TGTGCCAGTAGTACCTACGTGAACACTGAAGCTTTCTTT
-	-	TRBJ1-1	TRBV19	CASSMFLAGVNTEAFF	TGTGCCAGTAGTATGTTCCTGGCAGGGGTAAACACTGAAGCTTTCTTT